This T cell receptor beta chain was documented in a study of cytomegalovirus exposure and HLA in healthy donors. The CDR3 covers 17 residues. V shed 4 bases, J shed 2 bases, and the junction held 8 bases outside the gene matches. Germline V lookup: CDR1 LNHDA, CDR2 SQIVND (reference sequence). General study findings and limits: Earlier results showed most TCR beta V segments being productive about 90% or about 30% of the time.

The primer mix had 60 Vbeta and 13 Jbeta primers. The data were produced by immunoSEQ multiplex PCR, yet TCRdb's version contains in-frame clones alone and is incomplete. Of over 20,000 clones listed, just under 80% are singletons. Details on this clone: Antigen specificity is unknown.

V is TRBV19 and J is TRBJ2-2; 9 nucleotides match TRBD2. Input material: PBMCs. This TCR came from a male donor in good health and CMV-seronegative. The CDR3 nucleotides read TGTGCCAGTAGTAGTGGTAGCGGGAGCCGAAACACCGGGGAGCTGTTTTTT. Translated: CASSSGSGSRNTGELFF.